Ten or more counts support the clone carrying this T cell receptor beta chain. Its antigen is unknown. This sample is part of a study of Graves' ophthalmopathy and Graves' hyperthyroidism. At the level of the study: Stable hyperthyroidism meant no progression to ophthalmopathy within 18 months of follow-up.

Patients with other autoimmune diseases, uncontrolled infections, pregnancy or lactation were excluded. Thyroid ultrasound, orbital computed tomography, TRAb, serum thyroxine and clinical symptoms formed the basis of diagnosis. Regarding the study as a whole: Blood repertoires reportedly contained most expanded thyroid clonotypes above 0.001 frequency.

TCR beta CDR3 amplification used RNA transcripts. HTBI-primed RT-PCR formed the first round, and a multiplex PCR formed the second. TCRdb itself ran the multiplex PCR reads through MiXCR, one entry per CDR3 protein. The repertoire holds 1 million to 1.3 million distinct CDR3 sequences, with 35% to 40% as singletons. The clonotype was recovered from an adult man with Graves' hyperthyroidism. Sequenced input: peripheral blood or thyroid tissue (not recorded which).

CDR3 in DNA: TGTGCCAGCAGTTCAAGGACAGGGCTGAACACTGAAGCTTTCTTT. Translated, it gives CASSSRTGLNTEAFF. V is TRBV12-3 or TRBV12-4 and J is TRBJ1-1; TRBD1 aligns across 8 bases. After removal of 4 bases from V and 0 bases from J, the junction contained 4 bases not matched to a gene. CDR3 length equals 15 residues.